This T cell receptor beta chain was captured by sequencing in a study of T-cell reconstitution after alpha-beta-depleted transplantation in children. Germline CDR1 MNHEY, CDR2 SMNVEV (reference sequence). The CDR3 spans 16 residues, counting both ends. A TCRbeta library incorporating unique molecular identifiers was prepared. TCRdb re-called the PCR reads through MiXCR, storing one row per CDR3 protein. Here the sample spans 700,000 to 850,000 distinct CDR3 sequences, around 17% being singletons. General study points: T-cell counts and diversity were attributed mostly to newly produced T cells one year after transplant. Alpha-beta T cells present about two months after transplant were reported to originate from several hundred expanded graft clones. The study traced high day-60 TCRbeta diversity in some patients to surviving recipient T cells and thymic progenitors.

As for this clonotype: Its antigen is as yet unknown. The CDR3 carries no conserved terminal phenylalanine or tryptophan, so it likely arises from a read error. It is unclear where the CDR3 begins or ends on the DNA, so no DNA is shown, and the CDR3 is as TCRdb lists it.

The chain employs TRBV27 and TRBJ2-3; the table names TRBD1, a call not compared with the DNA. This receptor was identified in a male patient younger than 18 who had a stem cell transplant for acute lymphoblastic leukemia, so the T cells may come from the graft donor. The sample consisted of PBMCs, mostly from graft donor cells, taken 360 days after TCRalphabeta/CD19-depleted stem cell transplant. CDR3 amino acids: CASSLHIRTEKKKETL.